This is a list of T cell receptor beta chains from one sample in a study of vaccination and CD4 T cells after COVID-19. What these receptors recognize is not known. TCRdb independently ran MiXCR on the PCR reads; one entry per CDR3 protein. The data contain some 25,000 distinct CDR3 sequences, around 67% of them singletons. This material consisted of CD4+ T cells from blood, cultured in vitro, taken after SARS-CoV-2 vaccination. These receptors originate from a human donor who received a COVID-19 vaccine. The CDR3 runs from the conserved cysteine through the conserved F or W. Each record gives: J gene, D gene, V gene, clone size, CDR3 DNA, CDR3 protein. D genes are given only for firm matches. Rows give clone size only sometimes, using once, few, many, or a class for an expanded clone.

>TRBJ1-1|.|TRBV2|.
TGTGCCAGCAGTGAGGTCGTGACGGATGAAGCTTTCTTT
CASSEVVTDEAFF
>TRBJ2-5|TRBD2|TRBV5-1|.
TGCGCCAGCAGCGCCTCTAGCGGGGGCCCAGCTGGGACCCAGTACTTC
CASSASSGGPAGTQYF
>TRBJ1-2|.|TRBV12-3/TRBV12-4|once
TGTGCCAGCAGTTTGGACGGACACCCTTATGGCTACACCTTC
CASSLDGHPYGYTF
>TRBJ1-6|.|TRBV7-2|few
TGTGCCAGCAGCTTGGTGGACAAACTCACCCATTCACCCCTCCACTTT
CASSLVDKLTHSPLHF
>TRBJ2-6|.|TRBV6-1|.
TGTGCCAGCAGCCGGGACATCACCTCTGGGGCCAACGTCCTGACTTTC
CASSRDITSGANVLTF
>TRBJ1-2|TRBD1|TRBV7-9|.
TGTGCCAGCAGCAGGGACAGGGGAGTTTATGGCTACACCTTC
CASSRDRGVYGYTF
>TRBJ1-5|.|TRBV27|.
TGTGCCAGTGGTACTCAGGGGAGCAATCAGCCCCAGCATTTT
CASGTQGSNQPQHF
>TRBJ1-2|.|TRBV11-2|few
TGTGCCAGCAGCACAGCCCGACAGCGCGAGCTCTATGGCTACACCTTC
CASSTARQRELYGYTF
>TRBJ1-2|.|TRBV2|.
TGTGCCAGCAGTGATTTGGGGTCGAACTATGGCTACACCTTC
CASSDLGSNYGYTF
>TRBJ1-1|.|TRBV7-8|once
TGTGCCAGCAGCCCTCGCAGGGTGAACACTGAAGCTTTCTTT
CASSPRRVNTEAFF
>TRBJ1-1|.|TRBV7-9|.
TGTGCCAGCAGCCGATACACTGAAGCTTTCTTT
CASSRYTEAFF
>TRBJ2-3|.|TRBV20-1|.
TGCAGTGCTAGAGGGATGGTCAGCAGGGATACGCAGTATTTT
CSARGMVSRDTQYF
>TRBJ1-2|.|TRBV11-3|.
TGTGCCAGCAGCCTCTATAACAGGGCTGGTGGCTACACCTTC
CASSLYNRAGGYTF